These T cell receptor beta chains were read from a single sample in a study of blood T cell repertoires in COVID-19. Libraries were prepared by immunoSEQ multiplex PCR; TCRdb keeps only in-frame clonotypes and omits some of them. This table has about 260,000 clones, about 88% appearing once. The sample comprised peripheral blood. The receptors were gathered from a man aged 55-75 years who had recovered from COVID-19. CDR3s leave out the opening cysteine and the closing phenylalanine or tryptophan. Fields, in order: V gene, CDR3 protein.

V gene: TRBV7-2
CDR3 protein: ASSADGTARGQPQH

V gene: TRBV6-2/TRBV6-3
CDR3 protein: ASSSATGSRGTQY

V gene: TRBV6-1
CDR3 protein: ASSEALLGTSTDTQY

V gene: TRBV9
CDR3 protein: ASSVIKGQGDGYT

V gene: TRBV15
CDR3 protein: ATSRTGDEQY

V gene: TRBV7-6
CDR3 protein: ASSLTSGADTQY

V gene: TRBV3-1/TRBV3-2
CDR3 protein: ASSQALGDRQETQY

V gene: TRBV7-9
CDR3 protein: ASSRGTGGDTGELF

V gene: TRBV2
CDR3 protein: ASSELTGYDDNEQF

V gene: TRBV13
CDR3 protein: ASSLAPGGMNEQF

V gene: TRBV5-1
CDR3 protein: ASSRGLALSYEQY

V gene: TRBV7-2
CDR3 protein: ASRSSGSSTDTQY

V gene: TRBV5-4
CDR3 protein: ASRGGGTQETQY

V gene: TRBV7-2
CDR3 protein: ASSLSGTGTYGYT

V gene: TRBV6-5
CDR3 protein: ASSYSGRGYEQY

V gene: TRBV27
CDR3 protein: ASSQQGMRETQY

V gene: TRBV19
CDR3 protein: ASSIPFWGGTGDYNEQF

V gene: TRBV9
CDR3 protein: ASSVDAARSYEQY

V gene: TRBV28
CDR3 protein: ASNPSPGQAYEQY